This record covers a single TCR beta chain. J lost 4 bases, V lost 2 bases, and 6 bases had no gene match. This CDR3 comprises 15 residues. Germline V gene lookup returns CDR1 MNHEY and CDR2 SVGAGI. Clones were read by immunoSEQ multiplex PCR, and TCRdb kept only the in-frame ones, dropping some. The data hold hundreds of thousands of clones, with more than 70% observed a single time. These data originate in a study of blood T cell repertoires in COVID-19. The TCR sequence derives from a middle-aged man with acute or convalescent COVID-19. V usage is TRBV6-5 and J usage is TRBJ1-2; TRBD1 agrees at 8 bases. The sample taken for sequencing was peripheral blood. CDR3 region: CASSYGDRRSYGYTF. In nucleotides, the CDR3 is TGTGCCAGCAGTTACGGGGACAGGAGATCCTATGGCTACACCTTC.